The sequence of this T cell receptor (beta chain) was determined in a study of blood T cell repertoires in COVID-19. Study overall: The study drew acute and convalescent COVID-19 samples from the United States, Italy and Spain.

CDR1 is SGHRS, CDR2 YFSETQ, per germline. CDR3 size: 16 residues. The ends were cut back, 7 bases at V and 1 base at J, with 20 bases in the middle. Per the study methods: Scientists estimated how many nucleated cells there were by amplifying reference gene primers. Assay used: immunoSEQ multiplex PCR; TCRdb lists only in-frame clones, some missing. V, J and clone size are taken as reported in that table, and D and trimming were inferred from the DNA itself. The sample includes about 270,000 clones, around four fifths of them seen just once. V gene TRBV5-1 combines with J gene TRBJ1-1; D is uncertain. The sequence derives from a woman aged 45-59 years with active or convalescent COVID-19. The sequenced material came from peripheral blood. DNA for the CDR3: TGCGCCAGCGCGTTGAGCCTGCCGACGGGGAACACTGAAGCTTTCTTT. Translating it yields CASALSLPTGNTEAFF. Filled out from reference TRBV5-1 and TRBJ1-1, the complete variable domain reads KAGVTQTPRYLIKTRGQQVTLSCSPISGHRSVSWYQQTPGQGLQFLFEYFSETQRNKGNFPGRFSGRQFSNSRSEMNVSTLELGDSALYLCASALSLPTGNTEAFFGQGTRLTVV.